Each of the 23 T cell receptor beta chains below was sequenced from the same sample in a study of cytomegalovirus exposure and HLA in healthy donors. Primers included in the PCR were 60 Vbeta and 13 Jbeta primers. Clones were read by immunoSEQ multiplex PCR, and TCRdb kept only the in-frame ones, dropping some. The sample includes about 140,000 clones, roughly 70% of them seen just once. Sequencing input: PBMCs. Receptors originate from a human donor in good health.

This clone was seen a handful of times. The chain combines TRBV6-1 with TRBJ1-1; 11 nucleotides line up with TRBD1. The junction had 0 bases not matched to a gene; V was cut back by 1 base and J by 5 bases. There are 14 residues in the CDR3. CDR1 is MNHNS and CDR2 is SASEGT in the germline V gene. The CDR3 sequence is CASSEGDRGTEAFF. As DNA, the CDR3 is TGTGCCAGCAGTGAAGGGGACAGGGGGACTGAAGCTTTCTTT.

The CDR3 nucleotides are TGTGCCATTAGCCCAGGGGGCTTAGGTGGCTACACCTTC. This sequence encodes CAISPGGLGGYTF. The chain recombines TRBV6-5 with TRBJ1-2; 8 bases are shared with TRBD1. The V gene's germline CDR1 is MNHEY and CDR2 SVGAGI. The V and J ends lost 10 bases and 7 bases, in that order; junction bases with no gene match: 11. The CDR3 covers 13 residues.

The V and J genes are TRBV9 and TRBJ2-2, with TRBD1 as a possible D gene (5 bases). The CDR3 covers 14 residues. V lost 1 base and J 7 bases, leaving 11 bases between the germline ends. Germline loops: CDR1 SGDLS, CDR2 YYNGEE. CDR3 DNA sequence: TGTGCCAGCAGCGTAAGGCTAGGGGTCGGGGAGCTGTTTTTT. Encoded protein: CASSVRLGVGELFF. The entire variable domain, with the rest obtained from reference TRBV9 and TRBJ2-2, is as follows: DSGVTQTPKHLITATGQRVTLRCSPRSGDLSVYWYQQSLDQGLQFLIQYYNGEERAKGNILERFSAQQFPDLHSELNLSSLELGDSALYFCASSVRLGVGELFFGEGSRLTVL.

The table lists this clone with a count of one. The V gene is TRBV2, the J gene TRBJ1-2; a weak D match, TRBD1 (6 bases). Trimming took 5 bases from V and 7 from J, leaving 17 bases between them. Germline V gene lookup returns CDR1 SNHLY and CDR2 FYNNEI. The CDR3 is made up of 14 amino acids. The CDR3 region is CASSLDRVTLGYTF. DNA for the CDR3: TGTGCCAGCAGTTTGGACAGAGTCACACTTGGCTACACCTTC.

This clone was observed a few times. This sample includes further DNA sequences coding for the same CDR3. CDR3 bases: TGTGCCAGCAGTTTGAGGGGGCTTAACACTGAAGCTTTCTTT. Translated, it gives CASSLRGLNTEAFF. The chain couples TRBV28 to TRBJ1-1, with TRBD1 matching 7 bases. Germline loops: CDR1 MDHEN, CDR2 SYDVKM. V lost 3 bases and J lost 2; bases outside the gene matches: 3. The CDR3 contains 14 residues. Filled out from reference TRBV28 and TRBJ1-1, the complete variable domain reads DVKVTQSSRYLVKRTGEKVFLECVQDMDHENMFWYRQDPGLGLRLIYFSYDVKMKEKGDIPEGYSVSREKKERFSLILESASTNQTSMYLCASSLRGLNTEAFFGQGTRLTVV.

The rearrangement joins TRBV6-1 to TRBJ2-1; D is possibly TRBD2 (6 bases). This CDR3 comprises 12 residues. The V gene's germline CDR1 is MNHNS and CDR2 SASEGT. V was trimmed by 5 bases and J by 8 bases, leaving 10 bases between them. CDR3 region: CASSRWGDEQFF. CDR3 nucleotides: TGTGCCAGCAGTCGCTGGGGGGATGAGCAGTTCTTC.

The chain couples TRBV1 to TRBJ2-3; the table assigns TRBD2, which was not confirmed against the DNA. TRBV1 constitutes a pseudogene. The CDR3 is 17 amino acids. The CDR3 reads CTSRGTSGPFCTDTQYF. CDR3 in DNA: TGCACCAGCAGGGGGACTAGCGGACCCTTTTGCACAGATACGCAGTATTTT.

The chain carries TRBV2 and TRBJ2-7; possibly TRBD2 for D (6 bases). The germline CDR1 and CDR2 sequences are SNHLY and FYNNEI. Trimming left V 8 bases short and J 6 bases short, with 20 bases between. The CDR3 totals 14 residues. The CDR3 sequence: CASHTLGSGREQYF. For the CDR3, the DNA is TGTGCCAGCCATACCCTGGGTAGCGGTCGCGAGCAGTACTTC.

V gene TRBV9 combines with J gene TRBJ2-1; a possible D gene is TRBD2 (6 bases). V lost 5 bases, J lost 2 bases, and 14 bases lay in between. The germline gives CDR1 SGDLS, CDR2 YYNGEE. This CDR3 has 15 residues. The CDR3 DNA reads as TGTGCCAGCAGTTATACGGGGGAACCCTACAATGAGCAGTTCTTC. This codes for CASSYTGEPYNEQFF.

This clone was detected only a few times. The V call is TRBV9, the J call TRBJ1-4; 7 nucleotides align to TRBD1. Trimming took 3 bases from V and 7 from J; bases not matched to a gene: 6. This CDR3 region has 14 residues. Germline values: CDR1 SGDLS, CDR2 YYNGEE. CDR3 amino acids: CASSAGGRTEKLFF. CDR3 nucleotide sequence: TGTGCCAGCAGCGCAGGGGGAAGGACTGAAAAACTGTTTTTT.

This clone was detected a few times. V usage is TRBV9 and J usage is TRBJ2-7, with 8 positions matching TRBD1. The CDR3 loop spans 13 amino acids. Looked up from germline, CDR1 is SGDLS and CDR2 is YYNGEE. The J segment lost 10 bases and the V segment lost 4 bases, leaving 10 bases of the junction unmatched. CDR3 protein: CASSPPSQGAQYF. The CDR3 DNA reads TGTGCCAGCAGCCCACCCAGCCAGGGGGCACAGTACTTC.

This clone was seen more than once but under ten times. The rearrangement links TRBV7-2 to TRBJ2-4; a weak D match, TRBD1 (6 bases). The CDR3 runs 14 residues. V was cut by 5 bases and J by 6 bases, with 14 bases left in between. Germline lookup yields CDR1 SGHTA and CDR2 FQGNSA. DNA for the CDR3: TGTGCCAGCAGCCCAAACAGGGTGGGAAACATTCAGTACTTC. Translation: CASSPNRVGNIQYF.

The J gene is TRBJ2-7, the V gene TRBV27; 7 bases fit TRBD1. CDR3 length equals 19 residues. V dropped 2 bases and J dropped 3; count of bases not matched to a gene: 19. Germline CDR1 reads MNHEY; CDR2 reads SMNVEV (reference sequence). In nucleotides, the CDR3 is TGTGCCAGCAGTTTAACCGCGCCGGGACAGTACTTTGCCCACTACGAGCAGTACTTC. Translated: CASSLTAPGQYFAHYEQYF.

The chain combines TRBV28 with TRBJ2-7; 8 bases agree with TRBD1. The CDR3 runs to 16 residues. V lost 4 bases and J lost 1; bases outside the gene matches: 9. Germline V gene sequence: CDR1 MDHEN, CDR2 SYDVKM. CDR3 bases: TGTGCCAGCAGTTCGAGGAGGGACAGGAAGTCCTACGAGCAGTACTTC. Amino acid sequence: CASSSRRDRKSYEQYF.

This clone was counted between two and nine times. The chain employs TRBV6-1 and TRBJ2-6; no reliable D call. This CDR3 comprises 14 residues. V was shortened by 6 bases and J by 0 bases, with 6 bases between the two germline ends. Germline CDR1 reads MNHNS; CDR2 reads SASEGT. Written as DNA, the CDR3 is TGTGCCAGCAGGAAAGCCTCTGGGGCCAACGTCCTGACTTTC. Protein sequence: CASRKASGANVLTF.

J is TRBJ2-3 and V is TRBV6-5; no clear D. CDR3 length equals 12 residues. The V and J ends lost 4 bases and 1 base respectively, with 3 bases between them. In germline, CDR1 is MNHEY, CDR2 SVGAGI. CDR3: CASSSGTDTQYF. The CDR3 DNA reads TGTGCCAGCAGTTCTGGCACAGATACGCAGTATTTT.

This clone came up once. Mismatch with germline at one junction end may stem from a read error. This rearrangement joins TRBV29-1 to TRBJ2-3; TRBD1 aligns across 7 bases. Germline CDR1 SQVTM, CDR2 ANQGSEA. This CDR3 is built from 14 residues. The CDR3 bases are TGCAGCGTTTTCCCCAGGTCTGGGACAGATGCGCAGTATTTT. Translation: CSVFPRSGTDAQYF.

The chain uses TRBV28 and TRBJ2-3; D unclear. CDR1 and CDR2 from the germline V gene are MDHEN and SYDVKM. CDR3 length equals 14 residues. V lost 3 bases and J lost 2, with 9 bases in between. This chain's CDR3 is CASSFQRFTDTQYF. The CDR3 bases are TGTGCCAGCAGTTTTCAGCGTTTCACAGATACGCAGTATTTT.

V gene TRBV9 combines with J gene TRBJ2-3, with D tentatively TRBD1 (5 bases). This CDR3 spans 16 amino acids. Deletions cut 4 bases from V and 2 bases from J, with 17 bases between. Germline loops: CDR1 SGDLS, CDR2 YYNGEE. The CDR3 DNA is TGTGCCAGCAGCCACGGCTTTGGGGCTTACACAGATACGCAGTATTTT. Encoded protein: CASSHGFGAYTDTQYF. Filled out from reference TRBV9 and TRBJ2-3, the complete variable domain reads DSGVTQTPKHLITATGQRVTLRCSPRSGDLSVYWYQQSLDQGLQFLIQYYNGEERAKGNILERFSAQQFPDLHSELNLSSLELGDSALYFCASSHGFGAYTDTQYFGPGTRLTVL.

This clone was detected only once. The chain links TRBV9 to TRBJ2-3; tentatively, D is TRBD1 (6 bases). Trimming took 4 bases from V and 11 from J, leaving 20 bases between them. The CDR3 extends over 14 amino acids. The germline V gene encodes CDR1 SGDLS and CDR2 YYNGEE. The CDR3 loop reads CASSPEWGPGGQYF. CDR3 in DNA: TGTGCCAGCAGCCCTGAATGGGGGCCAGGTGGGCAGTATTTT.

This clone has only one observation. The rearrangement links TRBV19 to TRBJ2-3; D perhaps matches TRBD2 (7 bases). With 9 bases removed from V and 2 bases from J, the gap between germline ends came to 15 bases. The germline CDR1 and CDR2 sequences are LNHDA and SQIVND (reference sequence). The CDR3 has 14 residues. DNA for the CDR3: TGTGCCAGCCAAGGGGGGGCTCCCACAGATACGCAGTATTTT. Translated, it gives CASQGGAPTDTQYF.

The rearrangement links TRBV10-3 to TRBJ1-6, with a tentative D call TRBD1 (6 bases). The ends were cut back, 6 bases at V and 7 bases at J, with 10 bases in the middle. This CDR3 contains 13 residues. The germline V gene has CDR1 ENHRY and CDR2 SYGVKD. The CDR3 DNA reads TGTGCCATCAGGTCCGACAGGAATTCACCCCTCCACTTT. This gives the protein CAIRSDRNSPLHF.

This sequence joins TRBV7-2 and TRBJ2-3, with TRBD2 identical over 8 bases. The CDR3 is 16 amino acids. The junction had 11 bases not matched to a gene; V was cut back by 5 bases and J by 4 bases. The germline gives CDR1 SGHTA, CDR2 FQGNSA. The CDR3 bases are TGTGCCAGCAGCGTGGGACTAGTGGGAGAGGCAGATACGCAGTATTTT. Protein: CASSVGLVGEADTQYF.